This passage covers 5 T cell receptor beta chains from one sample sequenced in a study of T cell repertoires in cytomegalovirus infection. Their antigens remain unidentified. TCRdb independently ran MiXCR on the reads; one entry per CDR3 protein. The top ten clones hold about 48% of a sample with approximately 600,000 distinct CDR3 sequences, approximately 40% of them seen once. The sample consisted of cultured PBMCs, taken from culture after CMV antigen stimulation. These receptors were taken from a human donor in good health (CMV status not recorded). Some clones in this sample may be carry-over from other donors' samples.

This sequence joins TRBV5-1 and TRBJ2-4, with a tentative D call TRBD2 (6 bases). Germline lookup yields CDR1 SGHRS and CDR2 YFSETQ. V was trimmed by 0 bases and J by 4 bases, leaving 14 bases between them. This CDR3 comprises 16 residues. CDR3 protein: CASSLGGEGKKNIQYF. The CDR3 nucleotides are TGCGCCAGCAGCTTGGGCGGGGAAGGAAAGAAAAACATTCAGTACTTC.

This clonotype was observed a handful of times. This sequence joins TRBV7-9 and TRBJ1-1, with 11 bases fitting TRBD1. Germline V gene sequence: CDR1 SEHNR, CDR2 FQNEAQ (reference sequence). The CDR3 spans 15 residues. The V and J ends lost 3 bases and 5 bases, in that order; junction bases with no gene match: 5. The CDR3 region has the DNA TGTGCCAGCAGCTTCGGACAGGGGGCGCGGACTGAAGCTTTCTTT. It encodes CASSFGQGARTEAFF.

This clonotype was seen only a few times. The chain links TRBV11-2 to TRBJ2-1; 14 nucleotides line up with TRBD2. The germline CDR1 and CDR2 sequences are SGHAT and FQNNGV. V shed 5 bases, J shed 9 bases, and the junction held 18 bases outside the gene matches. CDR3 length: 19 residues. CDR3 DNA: TGTGCCAGCAGCAGAACGCCGTCATGGGGACTAGCGGGAGAAGTTGAGCAGTTCTTC. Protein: CASSRTPSWGLAGEVEQFF.

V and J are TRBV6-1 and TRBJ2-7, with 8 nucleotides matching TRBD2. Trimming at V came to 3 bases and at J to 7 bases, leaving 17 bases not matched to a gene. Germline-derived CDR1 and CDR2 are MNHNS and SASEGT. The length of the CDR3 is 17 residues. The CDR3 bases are TGTGCCAGCAGTGAGCTGCGGACTAGCTGGGGGTCGGGTGAGCAGTACTTC. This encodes CASSELRTSWGSGEQYF.

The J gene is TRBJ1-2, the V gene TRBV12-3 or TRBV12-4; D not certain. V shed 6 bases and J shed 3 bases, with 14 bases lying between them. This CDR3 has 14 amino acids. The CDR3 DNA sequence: TGTGCCAGCAGAGGCAAGAGGGTTGACTATGGCTACACCTTC. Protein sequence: CASRGKRVDYGYTF.